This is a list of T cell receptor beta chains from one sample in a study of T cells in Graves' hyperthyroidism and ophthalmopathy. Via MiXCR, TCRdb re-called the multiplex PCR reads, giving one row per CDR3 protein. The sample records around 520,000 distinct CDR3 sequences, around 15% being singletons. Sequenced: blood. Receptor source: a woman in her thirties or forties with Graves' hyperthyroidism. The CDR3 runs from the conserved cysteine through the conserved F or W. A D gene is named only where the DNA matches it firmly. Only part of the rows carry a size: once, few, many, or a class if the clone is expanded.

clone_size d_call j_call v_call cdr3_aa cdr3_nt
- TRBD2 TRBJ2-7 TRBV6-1 CASSLTPTGLAESYEQYF TGTGCCAGCAGCCTTACCCCCACGGGACTAGCGGAATCCTACGAGCAGTACTTC
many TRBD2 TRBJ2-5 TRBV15 CATSGLAGQETQYF TGTGCCACCAGCGGACTAGCAGGACAAGAGACCCAGTACTTC
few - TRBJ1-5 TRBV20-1 CSAKEGQPQHF TGCAGTGCTAAGGAGGGTCAGCCCCAGCATTTT
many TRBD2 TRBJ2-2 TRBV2 CASSEAGGGTGELFF TGTGCCAGCAGTGAGGCGGGAGGAGGCACCGGGGAGCTGTTTTTT
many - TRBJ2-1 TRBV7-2 CASSLALGGSSYNEQFF TGTGCCAGCAGCCTTGCCCTCGGCGGAAGCTCCTACAATGAGCAGTTCTTC
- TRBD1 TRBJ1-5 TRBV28 CASIEHRGQPQHF TGTGCCAGCATCGAACACAGGGGCCAGCCCCAGCATTTT
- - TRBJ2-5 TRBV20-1 CSAVPGNQETQYF TGCAGTGCAGTCCCGGGAAACCAAGAGACCCAGTACTTC
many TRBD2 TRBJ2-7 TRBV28 CASRVAGSSYEQYF TGTGCCAGCAGAGTAGCGGGGAGCTCCTACGAGCAGTACTTC
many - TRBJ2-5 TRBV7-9 CASSLEDYQETQYF TGTGCCAGCAGCTTAGAGGACTATCAAGAGACCCAGTACTTC
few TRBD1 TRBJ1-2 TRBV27 CASSLRTGGFYTF TGTGCCAGCAGTTTAAGGACAGGGGGATTCTACACCTTC
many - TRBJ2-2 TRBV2 CASSGQGFLSTGELFF TGTGCCAGCAGTGGTCAGGGCTTTTTATCCACCGGGGAGCTGTTTTTT
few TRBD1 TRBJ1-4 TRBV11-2 CASSRGQAQEKLFF TGTGCCAGCAGCCGGGGACAGGCGCAAGAAAAACTGTTTTTT
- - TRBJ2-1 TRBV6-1 CASSGDIYNEQFF TGTGCCAGCAGTGGGGACATCTACAATGAGCAGTTCTTC
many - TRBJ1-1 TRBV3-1 CASSQEGARGVSRAFF TGTGCCAGCAGCCAAGAGGGTGCAAGGGGGGTATCTAGAGCTTTCTTT
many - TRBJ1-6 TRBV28 CASRDSSSSPLHF TGTGCCAGCAGGGACAGTTCAAGTTCACCCCTCCACTTT
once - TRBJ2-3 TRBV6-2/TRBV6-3 CASSHPGGPSDTQYF TGTGCCAGCAGTCACCCGGGGGGCCCGTCAGATACGCAGTATTTT
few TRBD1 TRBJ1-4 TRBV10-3 CAIRGGTDEKLFF TGTGCCATCAGGGGCGGGACAGATGAAAAACTGTTTTTT
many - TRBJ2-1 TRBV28 CASSLLDRAYNEQFF TGTGCCAGCAGTTTACTGGACAGAGCTTACAATGAGCAGTTCTTC
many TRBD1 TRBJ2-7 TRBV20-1 CSARDPGTGGFYEQYF TGCAGTGCTAGAGACCCCGGGACAGGGGGCTTCTACGAGCAGTACTTC
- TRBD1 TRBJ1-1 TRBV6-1 CASSSWTGSPDEAFF TGTGCCAGCAGTTCCTGGACAGGGTCGCCGGATGAAGCTTTCTTT
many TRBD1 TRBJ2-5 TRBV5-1 CASSFGTKGAAQETQYF TGCGCCAGCAGCTTCGGGACAAAGGGGGCCGCGCAAGAGACCCAGTACTTC
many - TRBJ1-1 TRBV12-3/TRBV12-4 CASSQGRRTEAFF TGTGCCAGCAGTCAGGGCCGACGGACTGAAGCTTTCTTT
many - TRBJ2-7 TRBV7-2 CASSLAGITYEQYF TGTGCCAGCAGCTTAGCTGGCATTACCTACGAGCAGTACTTC
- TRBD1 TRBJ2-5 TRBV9 CASSEDRGGETQYF TGTGCCAGCAGCGAAGACAGGGGAGGCGAGACCCAGTACTTC
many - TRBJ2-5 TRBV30 CAWSAQGSAKGAQYF TGTGCCTGGAGTGCGCAGGGCAGCGCCAAGGGGGCCCAGTACTTC
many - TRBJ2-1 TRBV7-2 CASSLARTGRVSYNEQFF TGTGCCAGCAGCTTGGCCCGGACGGGGAGAGTCTCCTACAATGAGCAGTTCTTC
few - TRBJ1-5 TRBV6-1 CASSEPQPQHF TGTGCCAGCAGTGAGCCTCAGCCCCAGCATTTT
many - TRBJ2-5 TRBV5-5 CASTTTGAVQETQYF TGTGCCAGCACCACGACAGGTGCGGTCCAAGAGACCCAGTACTTC
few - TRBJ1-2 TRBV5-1 CASSLDKPYGYTF TGCGCCAGCAGCTTGGACAAACCCTATGGCTACACCTTC
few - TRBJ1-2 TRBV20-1 CSAREETANYGYTF TGCAGTGCTAGAGAAGAGACAGCTAACTATGGCTACACCTTC
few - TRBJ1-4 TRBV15 CATSRDGKDEKLFF TGTGCCACCAGCAGAGATGGGAAAGATGAAAAACTGTTTTTT
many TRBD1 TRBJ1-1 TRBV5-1 CASSSGQKNTEAFF TGCGCCAGCAGCTCGGGACAGAAGAACACTGAAGCTTTCTTT
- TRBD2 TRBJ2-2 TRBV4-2 CASSQGSASGANTGELFF TGTGCCAGCAGCCAAGGTTCGGCTAGCGGAGCGAACACCGGGGAGCTGTTTTTT
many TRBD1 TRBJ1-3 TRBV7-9 CASSQQGGGNTIYF TGTGCCAGCAGCCAACAGGGGGGCGGAAACACCATATATTTT
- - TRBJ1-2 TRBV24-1 CATSDLRDGYTF TGTGCCACCAGTGATTTGAGGGATGGCTACACCTTC
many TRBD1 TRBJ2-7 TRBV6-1 CASSVLGRGFGDEQYF TGTGCCAGCAGTGTCCTGGGCAGGGGGTTTGGCGACGAGCAGTACTTC
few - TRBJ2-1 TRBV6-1 CASKWGTYTNEQFF TGTGCCAGCAAGTGGGGGACTTACACCAATGAGCAGTTCTTC
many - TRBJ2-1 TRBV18 CASSTTRESYNEQFF TGTGCCAGCTCAACTACACGCGAAAGCTACAATGAGCAGTTCTTC
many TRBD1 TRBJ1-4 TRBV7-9 CASSLGTANEKLFF TGTGCCAGCAGTTTGGGGACAGCAAATGAAAAACTGTTTTTT
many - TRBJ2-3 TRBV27 CASSLMAINTDTQYF TGTGCCAGCAGTTTAATGGCTATTAACACAGATACGCAGTATTTT
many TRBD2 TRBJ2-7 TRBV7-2 CASSLEGLAGVQYF TGTGCCAGCAGCTTAGAAGGACTAGCGGGAGTGCAGTACTTC
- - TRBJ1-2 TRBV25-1 CASSPPGTTNYGYTF TGTGCCAGCAGTCCACCCGGGACAACGAACTATGGCTACACCTTC